The rows below give T cell receptor beta chains drawn from one sample of a study of cytomegalovirus exposure and HLA in healthy donors. Sequenced by immunoSEQ multiplex PCR; TCRdb stores in-frame clones only, minus some. This table holds 95,000 to 150,000 clones, around 86% found once. Sequenced: PBMCs. All receptors derive from a man aged 25 to 40 in good health and CMV-seronegative. Each CDR3 is given without its conserved first and last residue. Each record gives: V gene, D gene, J gene, CDR3 protein. The D gene is left open where the match is weak.

v_call: TRBV7-9
d_call: TRBD1
j_call: TRBJ2-7
cdr3_aa: ASSLVDRGSEQY

v_call: TRBV28
d_call: NA
j_call: TRBJ1-1
cdr3_aa: ASSLSQAGNTEAF

v_call: TRBV7-9
d_call: NA
j_call: TRBJ2-3
cdr3_aa: ASSRAGRARDTQY

v_call: TRBV6-5
d_call: NA
j_call: TRBJ2-1
cdr3_aa: ASSRTLNNEQF

v_call: TRBV6-1
d_call: NA
j_call: TRBJ1-2
cdr3_aa: ASSLDNKNYGYT

v_call: TRBV6-6
d_call: NA
j_call: TRBJ2-7
cdr3_aa: ASSYSFKQY

v_call: TRBV15
d_call: NA
j_call: TRBJ1-4
cdr3_aa: ATSVGLKGKLF

v_call: TRBV6-1
d_call: NA
j_call: TRBJ2-7
cdr3_aa: ASTPRGPYEQY

v_call: TRBV5-1
d_call: NA
j_call: TRBJ2-5
cdr3_aa: ASSLVMTQETQY

v_call: TRBV5-4
d_call: NA
j_call: TRBJ2-7
cdr3_aa: ASSLGADTYEQY

v_call: TRBV7-2
d_call: NA
j_call: TRBJ2-1
cdr3_aa: ASSFLAASSYNEQF

v_call: TRBV10-3
d_call: NA
j_call: TRBJ1-2
cdr3_aa: AITEVGYGYT

v_call: TRBV15
d_call: TRBD1
j_call: TRBJ2-7
cdr3_aa: ATSRDRGTGTGQY

v_call: TRBV7-8
d_call: TRBD1
j_call: TRBJ2-1
cdr3_aa: ASGQAGTGPSLSSYNEQF

v_call: TRBV28
d_call: TRBD1
j_call: TRBJ1-2
cdr3_aa: ASSLIGTGYEGGYT